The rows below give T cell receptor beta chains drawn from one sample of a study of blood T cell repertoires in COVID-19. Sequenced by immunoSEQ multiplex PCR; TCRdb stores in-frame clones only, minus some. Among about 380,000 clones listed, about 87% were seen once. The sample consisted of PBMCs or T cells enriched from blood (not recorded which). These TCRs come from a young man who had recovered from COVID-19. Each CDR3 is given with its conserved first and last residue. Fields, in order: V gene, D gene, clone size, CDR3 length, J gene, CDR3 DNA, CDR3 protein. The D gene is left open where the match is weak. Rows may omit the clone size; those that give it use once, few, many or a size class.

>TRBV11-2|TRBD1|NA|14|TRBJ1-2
TGTGCCAGCAGCTTGGGACAGGTGAACTATGGCTACACCTTC
CASSLGQVNYGYTF
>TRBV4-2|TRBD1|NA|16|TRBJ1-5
TGTGCCAGCAGCCAAGGTGTACAGGGGTCCAATCAGCCCCAGCATTTT
CASSQGVQGSNQPQHF
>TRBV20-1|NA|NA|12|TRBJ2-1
TGCAGTGCTAGTACGGAGTACAATGAGCAGTTCTTC
CSASTEYNEQFF
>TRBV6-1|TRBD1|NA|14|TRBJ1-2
TGTGCCAGCAGTGAAGCGACAGGGTGGTGGGGCTACACCTTC
CASSEATGWWGYTF
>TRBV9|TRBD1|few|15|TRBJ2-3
TGTGCCAGCAGCTCCACAGGGGGTTACACAGATACGCAGTATTTT
CASSSTGGYTDTQYF
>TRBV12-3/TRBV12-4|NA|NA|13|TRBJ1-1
TGTGCCAGCAGTTACAGGGAAGGTACTGAAGCTTTCTTT
CASSYREGTEAFF
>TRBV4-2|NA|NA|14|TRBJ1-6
TGTGCCAGCAGCCTGCAGGGGTCGAATTCACCCCTCCACTTT
CASSLQGSNSPLHF
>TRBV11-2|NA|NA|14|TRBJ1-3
TGTGCCAGCAGCCCCACCGGGATCGCAAACACCATATATTTT
CASSPTGIANTIYF
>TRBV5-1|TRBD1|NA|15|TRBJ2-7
TGCGCCAGCAGCTTGGCCGGGACAGGGTCCTACGAGCAGTACTTC
CASSLAGTGSYEQYF
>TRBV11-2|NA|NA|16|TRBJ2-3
TGTGCCAGCAGTCCGCGGGTTAAGTATGCCACAGATACGCAGTATTTT
CASSPRVKYATDTQYF
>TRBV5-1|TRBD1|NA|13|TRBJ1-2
TGCGCCAGCAGCCTCGGGACAGGGGTCGGCTACACCTTC
CASSLGTGVGYTF
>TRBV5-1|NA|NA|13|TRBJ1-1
TGCGCCAGCACTCGGGGGATGAACACTGAAGCTTTCTTT
CASTRGMNTEAFF
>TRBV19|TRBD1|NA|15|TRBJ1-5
TGTGCCAGTAGTATAGTTGAGGACAGGGTAAAGCCCCAGCATTTT
CASSIVEDRVKPQHF
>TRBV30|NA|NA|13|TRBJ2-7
TGTGCCTGGAGGCAACAGGGATCCTACGAGCAGTACTTC
CAWRQQGSYEQYF
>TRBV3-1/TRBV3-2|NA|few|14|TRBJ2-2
TGTGCCAGCAGCCAAGATAGTAGGGGCCGGGAGCTGTTTTTT
CASSQDSRGRELFF
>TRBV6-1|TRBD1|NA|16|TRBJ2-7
TGTGCCAGCAGTGAAAGAGGACAGGGACTTTTTAACGAGCAGTACTTC
CASSERGQGLFNEQYF
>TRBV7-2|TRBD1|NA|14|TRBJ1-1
TGTGCCAGCAGCCCCGACAGGGTATTCACTGAAGCTTTCTTT
CASSPDRVFTEAFF
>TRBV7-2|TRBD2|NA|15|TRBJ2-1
TGTGCCAGCAGCTTAGTCGCAGGGAGGGGCAATGAGCAGTTCTTC
CASSLVAGRGNEQFF
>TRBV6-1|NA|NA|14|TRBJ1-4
TGTGCCAGCAGTGAAGGTAGCGTTGGAGAAAAACTGTTTTTT
CASSEGSVGEKLFF
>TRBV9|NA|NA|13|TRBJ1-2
TGTGCCAGCAGCGTAGACAGAGACTATGGCTACACCTTC
CASSVDRDYGYTF
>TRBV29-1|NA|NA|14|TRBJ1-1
TGCAGCGTGGAGGGTAGGGTATCGAACACTGAAGCTTTCTTT
CSVEGRVSNTEAFF
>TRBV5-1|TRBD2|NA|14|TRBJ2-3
TGCGCCAGCAGGAGGGGTAGCGGGACAGATACGCAGTATTTT
CASRRGSGTDTQYF
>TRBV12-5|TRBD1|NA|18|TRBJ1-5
TGTGCTAGTGGTACAAATCCGGGACAGGGAAGCAGCAATCAGCCCCAGCATTTT
CASGTNPGQGSSNQPQHF
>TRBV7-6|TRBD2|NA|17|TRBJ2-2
TGTGCCAGCAGGGCTACTCTAGCGGGGGGGCCGACCGGGGAGCTGTTTTTT
CASRATLAGGPTGELFF
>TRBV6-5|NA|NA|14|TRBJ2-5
TGTGCCAGCAGTTACGCAGGCCTCCAAGAGACCCAGTACTTC
CASSYAGLQETQYF
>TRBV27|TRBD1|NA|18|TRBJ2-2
TGTGCCAGCAGTCCCCTGGGCAGGGGGCGCGGGCTCACCGGGGAGCTGTTTTTT
CASSPLGRGRGLTGELFF